Listed below are T cell receptor beta chains from one sample, sequenced in a study of cytomegalovirus exposure and HLA in healthy donors. Produced via immunoSEQ multiplex PCR; TCRdb's table is partial and in-frame only. The table records about 170,000 clones, around 75% of them present only once. Sequencing was done on a sample of PBMCs. These receptors came from a male donor in good health and CMV-seronegative. CDR3s include the opening cysteine and the closing phenylalanine or tryptophan. The D gene is left open where the match is weak. Not every row has a clone size; where given, it reads once, few, many or a size class.

few	TRBV5-1	.	TRBJ1-1	CASSLTRNTEAFF	TGCGCCAGCAGCTTGACAAGGAACACTGAAGCTTTCTTT
.	TRBV7-2	.	TRBJ2-2	CASSWGHKWASNTGELFF	TGTGCCAGCAGCTGGGGGCACAAATGGGCATCGAACACCGGGGAGCTGTTTTTT
.	TRBV9	.	TRBJ2-6	CASSGDSFSGANVLTF	TGTGCCAGCAGCGGAGACAGTTTCTCTGGGGCCAACGTCCTGACTTTC
.	TRBV5-6	.	TRBJ1-2	CASSLDIRDSKGYTF	TGTGCCAGCAGCTTGGATATCAGGGACTCCAAAGGCTACACCTTC
.	TRBV9	.	TRBJ2-1	CASSAVLNEQFF	TGTGCCAGCAGCGCCGTCCTCAATGAGCAGTTCTTC
.	TRBV12-5	TRBD1	TRBJ1-1	CASGSGTAETEAFF	TGTGCTAGTGGTTCCGGGACAGCGGAAACCGAAGCTTTCTTT
.	TRBV7-9	TRBD1	TRBJ1-1	CASSLATGGLAEAFF	TGTGCCAGCAGCTTAGCGACAGGGGGCTTGGCTGAAGCTTTCTTT
.	TRBV4-2	.	TRBJ1-2	CASSQASGINYGYTF	TGTGCCAGCAGCCAAGCTTCAGGGATTAACTATGGCTACACCTTC
few	TRBV7-9	.	TRBJ2-7	CASSQVRAENEQYF	TGTGCCAGCAGCCAAGTCAGGGCCGAAAACGAGCAGTACTTC
.	TRBV6-1	TRBD1	TRBJ2-7	CASSASGGRSYEQYF	TGTGCCAGCAGTGCCTCAGGGGGTCGCTCCTACGAGCAGTACTTC
.	TRBV9	.	TRBJ1-4	CASSPGVADEKLFF	TGTGCCAGCAGCCCGGGGGTGGCCGATGAAAAACTGTTTTTT
.	TRBV2	.	TRBJ1-2	CASSDGGFYGYTF	TGTGCCAGCAGTGACGGGGGATTCTATGGCTACACCTTC
.	TRBV6-1	.	TRBJ1-1	CASGGERNTEAFF	TGTGCCAGCGGGGGGGAGAGGAACACTGAAGCTTTCTTT
.	TRBV29-1	TRBD1	TRBJ1-2	CSVEPGTGGNYGYTF	TGCAGCGTTGAACCCGGGACAGGGGGCAACTATGGCTACACCTTC